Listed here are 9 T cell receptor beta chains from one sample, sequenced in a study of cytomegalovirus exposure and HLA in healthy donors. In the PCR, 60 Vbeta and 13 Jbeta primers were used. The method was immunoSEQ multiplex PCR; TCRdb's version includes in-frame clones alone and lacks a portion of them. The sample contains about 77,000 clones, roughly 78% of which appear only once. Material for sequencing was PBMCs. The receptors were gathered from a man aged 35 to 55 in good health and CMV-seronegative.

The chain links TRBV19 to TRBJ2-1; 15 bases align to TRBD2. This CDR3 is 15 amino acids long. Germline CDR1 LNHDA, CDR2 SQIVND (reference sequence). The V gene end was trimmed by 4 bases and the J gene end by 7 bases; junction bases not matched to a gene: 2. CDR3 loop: CASSRTSGRANEQFF. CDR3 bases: TGTGCCAGTAGTAGGACTAGCGGGAGGGCAAATGAGCAGTTCTTC.

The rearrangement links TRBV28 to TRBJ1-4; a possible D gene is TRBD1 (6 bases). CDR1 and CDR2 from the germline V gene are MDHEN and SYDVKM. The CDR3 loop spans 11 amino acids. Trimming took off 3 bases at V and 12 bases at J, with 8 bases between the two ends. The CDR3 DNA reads TGTGCCAGCAGTTTTAACAGGGAACTGTTTTTT. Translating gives CASSFNRELFF.

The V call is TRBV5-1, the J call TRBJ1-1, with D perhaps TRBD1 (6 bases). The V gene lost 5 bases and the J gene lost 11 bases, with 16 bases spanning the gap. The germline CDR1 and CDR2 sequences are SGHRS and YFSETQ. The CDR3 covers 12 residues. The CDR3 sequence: CASREDRMNAFF. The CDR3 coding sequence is TGCGCCAGCAGAGAGGACAGAATGAATGCTTTCTTT.

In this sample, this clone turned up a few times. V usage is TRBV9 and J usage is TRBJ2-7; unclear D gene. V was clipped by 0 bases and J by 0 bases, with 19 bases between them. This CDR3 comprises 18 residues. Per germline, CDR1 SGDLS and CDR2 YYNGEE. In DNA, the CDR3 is TGTGCCAGCAGCGTAGCTCCCCTAAACGCCCCTTCCTCCTACGAGCAGTACTTC. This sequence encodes CASSVAPLNAPSSYEQYF.

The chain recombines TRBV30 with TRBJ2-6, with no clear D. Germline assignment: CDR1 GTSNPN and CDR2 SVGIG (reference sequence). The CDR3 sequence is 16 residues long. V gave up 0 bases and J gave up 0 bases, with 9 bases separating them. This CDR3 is CAWSVGFNSGANVLTF. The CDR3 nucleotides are TGTGCCTGGAGTGTGGGCTTTAACTCTGGGGCCAACGTCCTGACTTTC.

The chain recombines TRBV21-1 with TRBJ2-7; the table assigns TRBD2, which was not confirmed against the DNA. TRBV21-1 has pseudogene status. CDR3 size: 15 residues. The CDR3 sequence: CASSKARRISYEQYF. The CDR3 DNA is TGTGCCAGCAGCAAAGCAAGGAGAATCTCCTACGAGCAGTACTTC.

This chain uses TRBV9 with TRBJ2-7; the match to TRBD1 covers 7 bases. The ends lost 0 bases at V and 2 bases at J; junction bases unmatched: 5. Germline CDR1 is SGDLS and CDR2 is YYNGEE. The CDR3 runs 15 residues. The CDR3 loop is CASSVATGQAYEQYF. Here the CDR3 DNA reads TGTGCCAGCAGCGTAGCGACAGGGCAGGCCTACGAGCAGTACTTC. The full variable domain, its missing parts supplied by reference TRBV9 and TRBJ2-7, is DSGVTQTPKHLITATGQRVTLRCSPRSGDLSVYWYQQSLDQGLQFLIQYYNGEERAKGNILERFSAQQFPDLHSELNLSSLELGDSALYFCASSVATGQAYEQYFGPGTRLTVT.

Here the CDR3 reads CASSPTDYGNQPQHF. CDR3 bases: TGTGCCAGCAGCCCGACGGACTATGGCAATCAGCCCCAGCATTTT. The chain joins TRBV9 to TRBJ1-5; D is uncertain. The CDR3 has 15 residues. Trimming took off 4 bases at V and 2 bases at J, with 13 bases between the two ends. The germline V gene encodes CDR1 SGDLS and CDR2 YYNGEE.

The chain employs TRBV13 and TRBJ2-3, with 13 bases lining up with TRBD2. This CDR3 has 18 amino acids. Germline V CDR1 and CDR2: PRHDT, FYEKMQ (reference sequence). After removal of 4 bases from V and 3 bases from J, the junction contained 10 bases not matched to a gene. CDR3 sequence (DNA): TGTGCCAGCAGCTCCGGGCGGACTAGCGGGAGAAGTACAGATACGCAGTATTTT. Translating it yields CASSSGRTSGRSTDTQYF.